The 25 T cell receptor beta chains below all came from one sample that was sequenced in a study of blood T cell repertoires in COVID-19. Profiling relied on immunoSEQ multiplex PCR, and the TCRdb table lists in-frame clones only, not all of them. The sample lists 200,000 to 250,000 clones, approximately 83% occurring once. What was sequenced was peripheral blood. The receptors were sampled from a woman aged 30 to 39 who had recovered from COVID-19.

V and J are TRBV19 and TRBJ2-3; 8 bases are a match to TRBD2. J lost 5 bases, V lost 6 bases, and 19 bases had no gene match. The CDR3 sequence is 18 residues long. Per germline, CDR1 LNHDA and CDR2 SQIVND (reference sequence). Here the CDR3 reads CASRDPFLAGLAKDTQYF. The DNA of the CDR3 is TGTGCCAGTAGGGACCCCTTTCTCGCCGGACTAGCAAAAGATACGCAGTATTTT.

The J gene is TRBJ2-2, the V gene TRBV18; unclear D gene. CDR3 length: 15 amino acids. Germline values: CDR1 KGHSH, CDR2 LQKENI. The V end lost 2 bases, the J end lost 2 bases, and 9 bases lay between the germline ends. CDR3 region: CASSPADINTGELFF. DNA for the CDR3: TGTGCCAGCTCACCAGCTGACATAAACACCGGGGAGCTGTTTTTT.

The J gene is TRBJ2-1, the V gene TRBV11-2; 8 positions agree with TRBD1. J gave up 2 bases and V 2 bases, and 5 bases lay outside the gene matches. The germline V gene encodes CDR1 SGHAT and CDR2 FQNNGV. This CDR3 region has 16 residues. Here the CDR3 reads CASSLSTGGPYNEQFF. The CDR3 nucleotides are TGTGCCAGCAGCTTAAGTACAGGGGGGCCCTACAATGAGCAGTTCTTC.

The chain carries TRBV20-1 and TRBJ2-1; 9 positions agree with TRBD2. The CDR3 extends over 15 amino acids. Trimming cost V 3 bases and J 0 bases; bases outside gene matches: 3. Germline CDR1 DFQATT, CDR2 SNEGSKA (reference sequence). CDR3 nucleotides: TGCAGTGCTAGTAAGGGACTAGCCTCCTACAATGAGCAGTTCTTC. It encodes CSASKGLASYNEQFF.

The count of this clone is one. The CDR3 DNA is TGTGCCAGTGGGGCGGGGACGGATTACGAGCAGTACTTC. Protein: CASGAGTDYEQYF. The chain links TRBV19 to TRBJ2-7; D might be TRBD2 (6 bases). Germline-derived CDR1 and CDR2 are LNHDA and SQIVND (reference sequence). V shed 8 bases and J shed 4 bases, with 15 bases lying between them. The CDR3 is 13 amino acids.

This clone appeared once. The J gene is TRBJ2-7, the V gene TRBV27; D perhaps matches TRBD1 (5 bases). V lost 5 bases and J 2 bases, leaving 10 bases between the germline ends. This CDR3 is built from 13 residues. The V gene's germline CDR1 is MNHEY and CDR2 SMNVEV (reference sequence). The CDR3 here is CASSQKDTYEQYF. The CDR3 nucleotides read TGTGCCAGCAGTCAAAAGGACACCTACGAGCAGTACTTC.

J is TRBJ1-5 and V is TRBV29-1; TRBD1 aligns across 7 bases. This CDR3 has 14 residues. CDR1 and CDR2 (germline): SQVTM, ANQGSEA. J lost 6 bases, V lost 7 bases, and 12 bases had no gene match. DNA of the CDR3: TGCAGCGATCGACAGGGAGGTTTCCGTCAGCCCCAGCATTTT. It codes for CSDRQGGFRQPQHF.

V gene TRBV11-3 combines with J gene TRBJ2-4; possibly TRBD2 for D (6 bases). Trimming took 5 bases from V and 0 from J, leaving 14 bases between them. Germline V gene sequence: CDR1 SGHNT, CDR2 YENEEA. This CDR3 spans 16 amino acids. The CDR3 sequence: CASSPGTGGAKNIQYF. The DNA for the CDR3 is TGTGCCAGCAGCCCCGGGACTGGGGGAGCCAAAAACATTCAGTACTTC.

The chain is built from TRBV28 and TRBJ1-1; perhaps TRBD1 as D (6 bases). The CDR3 spans 11 residues. CDR1 is MDHEN, CDR2 SYDVKM, per germline. V lost 8 bases, J lost 9 bases, and 13 bases lay in between. The CDR3 region is CASSDSLKAFF. The CDR3 nucleotides are TGTGCCAGCTCGGACAGCCTGAAAGCTTTCTTT. Full variable domain (missing parts from reference TRBV28 and TRBJ1-1): DVKVTQSSRYLVKRTGEKVFLECVQDMDHENMFWYRQDPGLGLRLIYFSYDVKMKEKGDIPEGYSVSREKKERFSLILESASTNQTSMYLCASSDSLKAFFGQGTRLTVV.

The chain is built from TRBV21-1 and TRBJ2-2; the DNA was not compared with TRBD1, the D call given in the table. TRBV21-1 is designated a pseudogene. This CDR3 has 14 residues. This CDR3 reads CASSDRMNTGELFF. The DNA of the CDR3 is TGTGCCAGCAGCGACAGGATGAACACCGGGGAGCTGTTTTTT.

Only one count was recorded for this clone. The chain recombines TRBV27 with TRBJ2-3; 8 bases align to TRBD2. Germline V lookup: CDR1 MNHEY, CDR2 SMNVEV (reference sequence). The CDR3 is 14 residues long. With 5 bases clipped from V and 2 bases from J, the junction kept 3 bases outside the gene matches. Here the CDR3 reads CASSVSGVTDTQYF. The CDR3 DNA is TGTGCCAGCAGTGTTAGCGGGGTCACAGATACGCAGTATTTT.

The rearrangement uses TRBV6-6 and TRBJ2-1, with TRBD2 matching over 11 bases. The length of the CDR3 is 15 residues. The trim removed 6 bases at V and 12 bases at J, leaving 13 bases unmatched. Germline loops: CDR1 MNHNY, CDR2 SVGAGI (reference sequence). DNA of the CDR3: TGTGCCAGCAGCTCCGGGACTAGCGGAACCGGTGGGCAGTTCTTC. It is translated as CASSSGTSGTGGQFF.

This chain connects TRBV7-3 to TRBJ2-2, with D maybe TRBD2 (5 bases). Germline V lookup: CDR1 SGHTA, CDR2 FQGTGA. Trimming removed 4 bases at V and 3 bases at J, with 15 bases between. The CDR3 contains 16 residues. CDR3 DNA sequence: TGTGCCAGCAGCTCAAAGGGAGACATATACACCGGGGAGCTGTTTTTT. The encoded protein is CASSSKGDIYTGELFF.

The rearrangement uses TRBV29-1 and TRBJ1-2, with 7 positions matching TRBD1. V dropped 5 bases and J dropped 1; count of bases not matched to a gene: 10. Germline CDR1 reads SQVTM; CDR2 reads ANQGSEA. This CDR3 has 15 amino acids. The CDR3 sequence is CSVRGQPFYNYGYTF. In DNA form, the CDR3 reads TGCAGCGTTAGGGGACAGCCCTTTTATAACTATGGCTACACCTTC.

The V and J genes are TRBV4-2 and TRBJ2-3; D perhaps matches TRBD1 (6 bases). The CDR3 spans 20 residues. Trimming cost V 0 bases and J 0 bases, with 22 bases left between them. Germline V gives CDR1 LGHNA, CDR2 YNFKEQ. CDR3 DNA sequence: TGTGCCAGCAGCCAAGATAGGGGGAGTGGCGCGGGTGTTAGCACAGATACGCAGTATTTT. It encodes CASSQDRGSGAGVSTDTQYF.

This clone was found once. This sequence joins TRBV9 and TRBJ1-5, with D uncertain. V was pared by 0 bases and J by 9 bases, with 7 bases between. CDR1 is SGDLS, CDR2 YYNGEE, per germline. The CDR3 is 12 amino acids. CDR3 in DNA: TGTGCCAGCAGCGTAGCCGCGGGGCCCCAGCATTTT. Translation: CASSVAAGPQHF. The complete variable domain, with remaining parts taken from reference TRBV9 and TRBJ1-5, reads DSGVTQTPKHLITATGQRVTLRCSPRSGDLSVYWYQQSLDQGLQFLIQYYNGEERAKGNILERFSAQQFPDLHSELNLSSLELGDSALYFCASSVAAGPQHFGDGTRLSIL.

The gene calls are TRBV9 and TRBJ2-7, with 7 bases identical to TRBD1. V trimming: 2 bases; J trimming: 2 bases; junction bases outside the gene matches: 4. Per the germline V gene, CDR1 is SGDLS and CDR2 is YYNGEE. The CDR3 has 14 amino acids. CDR3 loop: CASSVATGTYEQYF. In DNA, the CDR3 is TGTGCCAGCAGCGTGGCGACAGGGACCTACGAGCAGTACTTC.

In this sample, this clone turned up once. V and J are TRBV11-2 and TRBJ2-7; 9 bases are a match to TRBD2. V lost 4 bases, J lost 0 bases, and 4 bases stayed unmatched. Germline V CDR1 and CDR2: SGHAT, FQNNGV. The CDR3 is 15 amino acids. In DNA, the CDR3 is TGTGCCAGCAGCTCAGCGGGAGGCAGCTCCTACGAGCAGTACTTC. It codes for CASSSAGGSSYEQYF.

V usage is TRBV12-3 or TRBV12-4 and J usage is TRBJ2-1, with 7 bases aligning to TRBD2. The CDR3 contains 11 residues. The V segment lost 11 bases and the J segment 7 bases; nucleotides outside the gene matches: 5. The CDR3 DNA sequence: TGTGCCTCTCGGGGGGTTAATGAGCAGTTCTTC. It codes for CASRGVNEQFF.

The chain has TRBV28 and TRBJ1-2, with a tentative D call TRBD1 (5 bases). The CDR3 has 14 amino acids. Per the germline V gene, CDR1 is MDHEN and CDR2 is SYDVKM. V was shortened by 6 bases and J by 1 base, with 12 bases between the two germline ends. CDR3 bases: TGTGCCAGCAGCCAGGGTGGGAATAACTATGGCTACACCTTC. It specifies CASSQGGNNYGYTF.

The chain recombines TRBV27 with TRBJ2-2; D unclear. V was pared by 6 bases and J by 4 bases, with 9 bases between. Germline V CDR1 and CDR2: MNHEY, SMNVEV (reference sequence). The CDR3 extends over 13 amino acids. Here the CDR3 DNA reads TGTGCCAGCAGGCGGTACGGCACCGGGGAGCTGTTTTTT. This translates into CASRRYGTGELFF.

Worth noting for this clone: This may come from a read error, since a much larger clone is one base off. The chain has TRBV5-4 and TRBJ2-7; D not certain. The CDR3 contains 11 residues. V was shortened by 3 bases and J by 4 bases, with 5 bases between the two germline ends. Germline assignment: CDR1 SGHNT and CDR2 YYREEE (reference sequence). CDR3 DNA: TGTGCCAGCAGCTATAAATACGAGCAGTACTTC. Translation gives CASSYKYEQYF.

The V gene is TRBV19, the J gene TRBJ1-5; D might be TRBD1 (5 bases). Germline V gene sequence: CDR1 LNHDA, CDR2 SQIVND (reference sequence). The CDR3 spans 15 residues. V gave up 7 bases and J gave up 2 bases, with 15 bases separating them. CDR3: CASIISEGGNQPQHF. CDR3 in DNA: TGTGCCAGTATAATTTCGGAAGGGGGCAATCAGCCCCAGCATTTT.

The V and J genes are TRBV6-5 and TRBJ2-2; TRBD1 might be the D (5 bases). The V end lost 6 bases, the J end lost 3 bases, and 14 bases lay between the germline ends. CDR1 MNHEY and CDR2 SVGAGI come from the germline V gene. The CDR3 is made up of 15 amino acids. CDR3: CASSRTNEHTGELFF. Written as DNA, the CDR3 is TGTGCCAGCAGCAGGACAAATGAACACACCGGGGAGCTGTTTTTT.

The V gene is TRBV6-5, the J gene TRBJ2-7, with TRBD2 matching over 10 bases. After removal of 8 bases from V and 2 bases from J, the junction contained 0 bases not matched to a gene. From germline, CDR1 is MNHEY and CDR2 SVGAGI. This CDR3 has 12 amino acids. The CDR3: CASGLAAYEQYF. In nucleotides, the CDR3 is TGTGCCAGCGGACTAGCGGCCTACGAGCAGTACTTC.